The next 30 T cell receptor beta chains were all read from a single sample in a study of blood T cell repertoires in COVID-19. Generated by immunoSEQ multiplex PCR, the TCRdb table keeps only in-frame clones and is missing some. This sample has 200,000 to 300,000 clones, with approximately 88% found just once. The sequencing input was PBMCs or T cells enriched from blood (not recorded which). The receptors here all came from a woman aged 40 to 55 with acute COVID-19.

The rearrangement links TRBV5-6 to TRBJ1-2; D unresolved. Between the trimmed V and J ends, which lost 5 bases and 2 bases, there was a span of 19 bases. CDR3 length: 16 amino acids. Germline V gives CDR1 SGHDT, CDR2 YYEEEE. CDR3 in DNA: TGTGCCAGCAGGCCCAGGTCCGTTGCAGGAAACTATGGCTACACCTTC. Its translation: CASRPRSVAGNYGYTF.

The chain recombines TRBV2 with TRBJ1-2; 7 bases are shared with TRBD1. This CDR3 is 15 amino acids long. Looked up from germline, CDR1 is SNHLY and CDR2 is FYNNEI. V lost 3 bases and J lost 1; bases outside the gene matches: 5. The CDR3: CASSESGQNNYGYTF. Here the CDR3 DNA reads TGTGCCAGCAGTGAGTCGGGACAGAATAACTATGGCTACACCTTC.

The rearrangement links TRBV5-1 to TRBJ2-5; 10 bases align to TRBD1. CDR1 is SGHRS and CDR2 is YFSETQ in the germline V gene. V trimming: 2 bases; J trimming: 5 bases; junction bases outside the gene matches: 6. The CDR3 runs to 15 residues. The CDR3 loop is CASSLGDRGGETQYF. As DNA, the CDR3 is TGCGCCAGCAGCTTAGGGGACAGGGGAGGCGAGACCCAGTACTTC.

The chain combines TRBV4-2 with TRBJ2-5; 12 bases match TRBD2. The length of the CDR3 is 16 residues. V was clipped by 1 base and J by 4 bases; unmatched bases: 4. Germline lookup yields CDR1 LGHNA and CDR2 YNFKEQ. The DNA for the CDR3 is TGTGCCAGCAGCCAAGGGACTAGCGGGAAGTTAGAGACCCAGTACTTC. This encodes CASSQGTSGKLETQYF.

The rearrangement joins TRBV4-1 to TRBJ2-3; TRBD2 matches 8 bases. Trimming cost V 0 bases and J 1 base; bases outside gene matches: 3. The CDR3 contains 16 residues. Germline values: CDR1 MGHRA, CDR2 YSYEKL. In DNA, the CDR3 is TGCGCCAGCAGCCAAGACATAGCGGGGCGCACAGATACGCAGTATTTT. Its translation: CASSQDIAGRTDTQYF.

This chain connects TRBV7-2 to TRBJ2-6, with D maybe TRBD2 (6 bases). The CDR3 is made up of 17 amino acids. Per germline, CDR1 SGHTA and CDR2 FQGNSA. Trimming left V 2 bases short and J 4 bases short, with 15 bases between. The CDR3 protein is CASSLRGRISGANVLTF. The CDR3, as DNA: TGTGCCAGCAGCTTACGGGGGAGGATCTCAGGGGCCAACGTCCTGACTTTC.

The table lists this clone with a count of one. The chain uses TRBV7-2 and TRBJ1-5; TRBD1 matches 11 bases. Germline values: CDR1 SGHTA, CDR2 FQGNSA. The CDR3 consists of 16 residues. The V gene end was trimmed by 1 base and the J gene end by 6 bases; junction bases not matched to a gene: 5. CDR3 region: CASSLDGQGAAQPQHF. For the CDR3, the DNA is TGTGCCAGCAGCTTAGACGGACAGGGGGCTGCTCAGCCCCAGCATTTT.

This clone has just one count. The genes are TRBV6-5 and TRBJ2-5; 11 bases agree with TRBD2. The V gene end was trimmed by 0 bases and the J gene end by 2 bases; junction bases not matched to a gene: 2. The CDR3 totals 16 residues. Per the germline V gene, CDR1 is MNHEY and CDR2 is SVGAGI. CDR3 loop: CASSYSGTSGQETQYF. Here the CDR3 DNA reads TGTGCCAGCAGTTACTCAGGGACTAGCGGACAAGAGACCCAGTACTTC.

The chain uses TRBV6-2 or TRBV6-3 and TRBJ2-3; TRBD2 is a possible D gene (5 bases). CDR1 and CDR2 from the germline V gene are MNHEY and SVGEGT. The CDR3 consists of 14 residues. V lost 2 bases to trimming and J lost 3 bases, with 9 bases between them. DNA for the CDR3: TGTGCCAGCAGTTACCAAGGCGGGACAGATACGCAGTATTTT. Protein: CASSYQGGTDTQYF.

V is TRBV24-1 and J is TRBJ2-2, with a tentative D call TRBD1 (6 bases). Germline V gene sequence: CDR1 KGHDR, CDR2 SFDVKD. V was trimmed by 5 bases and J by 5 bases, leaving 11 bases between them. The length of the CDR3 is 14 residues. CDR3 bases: TGTGCCACCAGTGGGGGGCTGCGGACCGGGGAGCTGTTTTTT. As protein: CATSGGLRTGELFF.

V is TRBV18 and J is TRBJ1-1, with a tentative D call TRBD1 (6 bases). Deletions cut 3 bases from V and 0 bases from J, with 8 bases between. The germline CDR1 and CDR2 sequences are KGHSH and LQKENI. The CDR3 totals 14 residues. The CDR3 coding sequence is TGTGCCAGCTCACCGGACAGAATGAACACTGAAGCTTTCTTT. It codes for CASSPDRMNTEAFF.

CDR3 amino acids: CATPSEGAPSGANVLTF. The CDR3 nucleotides are TGTGCCACCCCCTCTGAAGGGGCCCCCTCTGGGGCCAACGTCCTGACTTTC. The chain employs TRBV15 and TRBJ2-6, with D maybe TRBD1 (5 bases). The CDR3 consists of 17 residues. V lost 8 bases and J lost 0, with 17 bases in between. From germline, CDR1 is LNHNV and CDR2 YYDKDF (reference sequence). Combining the CDR3 with reference TRBV15 and TRBJ2-6 gives the whole variable domain DAMVIQNPRYQVTQFGKPVTLSCSQTLNHNVMYWYQQKSSQAPKLLFHYYDKDFNNEADTPDNFQSRRPNTSFCFLDIRSPGLGDTAMYLCATPSEGAPSGANVLTFGAGSRLTVL.

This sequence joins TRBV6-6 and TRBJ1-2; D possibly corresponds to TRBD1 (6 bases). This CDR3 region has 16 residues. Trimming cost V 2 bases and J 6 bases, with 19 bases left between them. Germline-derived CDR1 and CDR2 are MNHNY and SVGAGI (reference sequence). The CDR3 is CASSYGQLWQGNGYTF. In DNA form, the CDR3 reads TGTGCCAGCAGTTACGGCCAGTTGTGGCAGGGGAATGGCTACACCTTC.

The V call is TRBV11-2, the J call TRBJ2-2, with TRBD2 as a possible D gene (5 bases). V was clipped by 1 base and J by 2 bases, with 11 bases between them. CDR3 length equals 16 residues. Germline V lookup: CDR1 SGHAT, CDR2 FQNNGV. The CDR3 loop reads CASSLGLIGNTGELFF. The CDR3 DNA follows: TGTGCCAGCAGCTTAGGACTAATTGGTAACACCGGGGAGCTGTTTTTT. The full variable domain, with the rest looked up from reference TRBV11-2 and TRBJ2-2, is EAGVAQSPRYKIIEKRQSVAFWCNPISGHATLYWYQQILGQGPKLLIQFQNNGVVDDSQLPKDRFSAERLKGVDSTLKIQPAKLEDSAVYLCASSLGLIGNTGELFFGEGSRLTVL.

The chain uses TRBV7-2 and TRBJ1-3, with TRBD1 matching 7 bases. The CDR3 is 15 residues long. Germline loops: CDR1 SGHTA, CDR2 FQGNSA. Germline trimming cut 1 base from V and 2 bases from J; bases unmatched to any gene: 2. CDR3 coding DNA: TGTGCCAGCAGCTTAGAAGGGACAGCTGGAAACACCATATATTTT. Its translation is CASSLEGTAGNTIYF.

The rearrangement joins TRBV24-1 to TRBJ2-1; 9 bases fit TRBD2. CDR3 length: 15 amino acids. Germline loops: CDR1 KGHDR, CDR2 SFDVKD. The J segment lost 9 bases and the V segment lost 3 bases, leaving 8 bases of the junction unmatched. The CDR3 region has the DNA TGTGCCACCAGTGATCCTAGCGGGACCTGGAGTGAGCAGTTCTTC. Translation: CATSDPSGTWSEQFF.

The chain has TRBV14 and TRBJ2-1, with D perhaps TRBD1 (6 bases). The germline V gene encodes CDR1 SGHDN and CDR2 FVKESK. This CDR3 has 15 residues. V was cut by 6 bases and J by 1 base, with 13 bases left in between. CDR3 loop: CASSQQGVSYNEQFF. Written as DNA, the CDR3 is TGTGCCAGCAGTCAACAGGGTGTGTCCTACAATGAGCAGTTCTTC.

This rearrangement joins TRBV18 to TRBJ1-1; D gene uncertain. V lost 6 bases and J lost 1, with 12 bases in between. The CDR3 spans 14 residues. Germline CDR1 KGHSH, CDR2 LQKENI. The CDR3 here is CASSPQAGNTEAFF. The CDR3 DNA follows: TGTGCCAGCTCTCCGCAGGCCGGGAACACTGAAGCTTTCTTT.

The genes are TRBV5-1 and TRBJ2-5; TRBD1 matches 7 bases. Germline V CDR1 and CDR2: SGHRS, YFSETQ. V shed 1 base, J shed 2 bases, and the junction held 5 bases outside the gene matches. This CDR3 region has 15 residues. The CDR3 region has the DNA TGCGCCAGCAGCTTGTTAGGGGGCTGGCAAGAGACCCAGTACTTC. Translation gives CASSLLGGWQETQYF.

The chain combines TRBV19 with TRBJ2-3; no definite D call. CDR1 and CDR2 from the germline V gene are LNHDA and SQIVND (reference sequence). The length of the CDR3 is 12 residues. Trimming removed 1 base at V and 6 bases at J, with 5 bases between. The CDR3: CASSIASDTQYF. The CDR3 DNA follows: TGTGCCAGTAGTATAGCGTCGGATACGCAGTATTTT.

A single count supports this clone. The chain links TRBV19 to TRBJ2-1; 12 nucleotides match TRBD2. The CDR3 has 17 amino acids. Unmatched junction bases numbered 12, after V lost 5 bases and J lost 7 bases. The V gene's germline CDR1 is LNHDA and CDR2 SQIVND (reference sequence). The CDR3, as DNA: TGTGCCAGTAGTTTCAGACTAGCGGGAGCGAGTATGAATGAGCAGTTCTTC. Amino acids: CASSFRLAGASMNEQFF.

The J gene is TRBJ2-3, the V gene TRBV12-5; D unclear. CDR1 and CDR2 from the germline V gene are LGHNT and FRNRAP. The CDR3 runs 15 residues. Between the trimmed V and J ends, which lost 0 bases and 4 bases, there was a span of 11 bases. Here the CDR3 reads CASGLVLSGADTQYF. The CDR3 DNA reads TGTGCTAGTGGTTTGGTACTTTCGGGTGCAGATACGCAGTATTTT.

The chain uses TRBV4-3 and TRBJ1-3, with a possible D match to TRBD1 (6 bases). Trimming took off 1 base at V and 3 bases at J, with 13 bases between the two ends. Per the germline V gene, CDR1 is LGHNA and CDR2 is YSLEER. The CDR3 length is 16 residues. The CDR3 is CASSQGRTVRGNTIYF. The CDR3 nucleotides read TGCGCCAGCAGCCAAGGGAGGACAGTCCGTGGAAACACCATATATTTT.

The CDR3 DNA reads as TGTGCCAGCAACTCCGGGACTAGCGGGAGGAGTGGAGAGCAGTTCTTC. Protein product: CASNSGTSGRSGEQFF. This chain uses TRBV7-2 with TRBJ2-1, with 15 bases that match TRBD2. The ends lost 7 bases at V and 10 bases at J; junction bases unmatched: 11. From germline, CDR1 is SGHTA and CDR2 FQGNSA. The CDR3 extends over 16 amino acids.

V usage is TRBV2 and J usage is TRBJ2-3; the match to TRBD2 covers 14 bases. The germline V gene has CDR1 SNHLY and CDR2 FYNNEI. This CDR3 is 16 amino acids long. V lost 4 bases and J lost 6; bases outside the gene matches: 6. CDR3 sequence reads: CASSGLAGGGSDTQYF. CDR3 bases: TGTGCCAGCAGTGGACTAGCGGGAGGGGGTTCGGATACGCAGTATTTT.

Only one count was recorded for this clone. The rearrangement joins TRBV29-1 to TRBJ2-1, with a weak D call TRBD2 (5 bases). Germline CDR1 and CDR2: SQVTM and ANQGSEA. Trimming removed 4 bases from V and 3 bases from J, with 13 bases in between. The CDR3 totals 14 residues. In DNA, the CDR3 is TGCAGCGTTGCCCGGGGTCTTAACTACAATGAGCAGTTCTTC. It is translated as CSVARGLNYNEQFF.

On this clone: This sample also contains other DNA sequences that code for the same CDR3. The CDR3 sequence is CASSLGLAGGLQETQYF. DNA for the CDR3: TGCGCCAGCAGCTTGGGACTAGCGGGGGGACTGCAAGAGACCCAGTACTTC. The rearrangement links TRBV5-1 to TRBJ2-5, with 13 bases aligning to TRBD2. The CDR3 covers 17 residues. Looked up from germline, CDR1 is SGHRS and CDR2 is YFSETQ. The junction had 4 bases not matched to a gene; V was cut back by 0 bases and J by 2 bases.

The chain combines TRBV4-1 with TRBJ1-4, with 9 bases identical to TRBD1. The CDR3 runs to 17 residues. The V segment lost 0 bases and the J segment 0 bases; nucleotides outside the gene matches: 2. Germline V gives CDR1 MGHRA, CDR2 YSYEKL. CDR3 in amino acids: CASSQEQGATTNEKLFF. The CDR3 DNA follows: TGCGCCAGCAGCCAAGAACAGGGGGCTACAACTAATGAAAAACTGTTTTTT.

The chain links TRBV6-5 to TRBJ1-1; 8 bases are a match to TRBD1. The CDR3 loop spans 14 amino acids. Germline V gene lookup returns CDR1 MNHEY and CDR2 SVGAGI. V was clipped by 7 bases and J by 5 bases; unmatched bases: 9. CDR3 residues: CASTPRTGWTEAFF. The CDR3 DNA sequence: TGTGCCAGCACTCCACGGACAGGGTGGACTGAAGCTTTCTTT.

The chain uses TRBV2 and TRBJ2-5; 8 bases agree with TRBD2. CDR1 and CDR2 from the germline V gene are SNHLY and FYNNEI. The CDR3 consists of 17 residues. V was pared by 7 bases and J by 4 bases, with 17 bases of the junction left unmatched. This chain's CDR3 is CASKPGAGGIGRETQYF. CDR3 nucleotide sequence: TGTGCCAGCAAACCTGGGGCGGGGGGTATAGGAAGAGAGACCCAGTACTTC.